This passage covers 20 T cell receptor beta chains from one sample sequenced in a study of T cells after yellow fever vaccination. TCRdb analysed the 5' RACE reads with MiXCR anew, one entry per CDR3 protein. The table records 500,000 to 650,000 distinct CDR3 sequences, about 15% of them present only once. The source material was PBMCs, sampled less than 6 days after the first yellow fever vaccination. Every receptor here comes from a man between 18 and 29 years old who received the YFV17D yellow fever vaccine.

The V gene is TRBV7-9, the J gene TRBJ2-7, with unresolved D. CDR3 length equals 13 residues. V lost 4 bases to trimming and J lost 2 bases, with 9 bases between them. The germline gives CDR1 SEHNR, CDR2 FQNEAQ (reference sequence). DNA of the CDR3: TGTGCCAGCAGCTCCGAATGGGCCTACGAGCAGTACTTC. Translating it yields CASSSEWAYEQYF.

This clonotype has a handful of counts. This CDR3 is CASSLARGQQHGYTF. The CDR3 DNA reads TGTGCCAGCAGCTTAGCCAGAGGACAGCAGCATGGCTACACCTTC. This chain uses TRBV7-2 with TRBJ1-2; perhaps TRBD1 as D (6 bases). The V end was cut by 0 bases, the J end by 6 bases, with 14 bases between. This CDR3 is 15 amino acids long. Germline V lookup: CDR1 SGHTA, CDR2 FQGNSA. The complete variable domain, with remaining parts taken from reference TRBV7-2 and TRBJ1-2, reads GAGVSQSPSNKVTEKGKDVELRCDPISGHTALYWYRQSLGQGLEFLIYFQGNSAPDKSGLPSDRFSAERTGGSVSTLTIQRTQQEDSAVYLCASSLARGQQHGYTFGSGTRLTVV.

This rearrangement joins TRBV4-3 to TRBJ2-1, with 9 bases matching TRBD2. Germline CDR1 reads LGHNA; CDR2 reads YSLEER. Trimming removed 0 bases from V and 12 bases from J; junction bases left unmatched: 12. The CDR3 contains 16 residues. In nucleotides, the CDR3 is TGCGCCAGCAGCCAAGAGTGGCGGGGGGGCCGCCTTCGGCAGTTCTTC. Its translation is CASSQEWRGGRLRQFF.

The table lists this clonotype with a few counts. The chain combines TRBV10-3 with TRBJ1-5; D perhaps matches TRBD1 (5 bases). Trimming left V 2 bases short and J 4 bases short, with 15 bases between. The CDR3 sequence is 16 residues long. Germline loops: CDR1 ENHRY, CDR2 SYGVKD. This CDR3 is CAISEQAGRVNQPQHF. The DNA for the CDR3 is TGTGCCATCAGTGAGCAGGCGGGACGGGTAAATCAGCCCCAGCATTTT.

This chain connects TRBV5-5 to TRBJ2-7; D perhaps matches TRBD2 (6 bases). This CDR3 contains 12 residues. Germline V CDR1 and CDR2: SGHKS, YYEKEE (reference sequence). V lost 7 bases to trimming and J lost 3 bases, with 11 bases between them. The CDR3 DNA sequence: TGTGCCAGCGGGGCGGGGATCTACGAGCAGTACTTC. Translating gives CASGAGIYEQYF.

This clonotype was observed many times. This rearrangement joins TRBV3-1 to TRBJ2-2; D unclear. The germline gives CDR1 LGHDT, CDR2 YNNKEL (reference sequence). This CDR3 has 13 residues. The V end lost 0 bases, the J end lost 8 bases, and 7 bases lay between the germline ends. For the CDR3, the DNA is TGTGCCAGCAGCCAAGATTACCTTGGGGAGCTGTTTTTT. Amino acids: CASSQDYLGELFF. The full variable domain, its missing parts supplied by reference TRBV3-1 and TRBJ2-2, is DTAVSQTPKYLVTQMGNDKSIKCEQNLGHDTMYWYKQDSKKFLKIMFSYNNKELIINETVPNRFSPKSPDKAHLNLHINSLELGDSAVYFCASSQDYLGELFFGEGSRLTVL.

The chain carries TRBV11-1 and TRBJ2-1; 8 nucleotides align to TRBD2. There are 16 residues in the CDR3. V lost 5 bases and J lost 4; bases outside the gene matches: 10. Per the germline V gene, CDR1 is SGHAT and CDR2 is FQDESV (reference sequence). The CDR3 is CASSLGQRGPYNEQFF. The DNA for the CDR3 is TGTGCCAGCAGCCTGGGCCAGCGGGGGCCTTACAATGAGCAGTTCTTC.

The V gene is TRBV7-9, the J gene TRBJ2-7; unclear D gene. The CDR3 consists of 16 residues. V lost 2 bases and J 1 base, leaving 15 bases between the germline ends. CDR1 SEHNR and CDR2 FQNEAQ come from the germline V gene (reference sequence). CDR3 DNA sequence: TGTGCCAGCAGCTTAATTACCGCCGGTCATTCCTACGAGCAGTACTTC. This sequence encodes CASSLITAGHSYEQYF.

V gene TRBV6-2 or TRBV6-3 combines with J gene TRBJ2-7; 10 bases line up with TRBD1. The CDR3 sequence is 14 residues long. V was pared by 8 bases and J by 7 bases, with 11 bases of the junction left unmatched. Germline V gene lookup returns CDR1 MNHEY and CDR2 SVGEGT. This CDR3 is CASDPGQGHFEQYV. The CDR3 region has the DNA TGTGCCAGCGATCCGGGACAGGGGCACTTTGAGCAGTACGTC.

J is TRBJ1-2 and V is TRBV5-1; D is possibly TRBD1 (6 bases). This CDR3 is 14 amino acids long. V dropped 4 bases and J dropped 4 bases, with 14 bases sitting between them. The V gene's germline CDR1 is SGHRS and CDR2 YFSETQ. CDR3 sequence (DNA): TGCGCCAGCAGCATCCGGACAGAGCTCTATGGCTACACCTTC. Its translation is CASSIRTELYGYTF.

This clonotype was seen a few times. The chain employs TRBV5-1 and TRBJ2-3; TRBD1 agrees at 9 bases. This CDR3 comprises 16 residues. Germline CDR1 is SGHRS and CDR2 is YFSETQ. After removal of 5 bases from V and 2 bases from J, the junction contained 9 bases not matched to a gene. The CDR3 bases are TGCGCCAGCAGGCCTCCCGGGACAGGGAACACAGATACGCAGTATTTT. Its protein product is CASRPPGTGNTDTQYF. Based on the CDR3 plus reference TRBV5-1 and TRBJ2-3, the full variable domain is KAGVTQTPRYLIKTRGQQVTLSCSPISGHRSVSWYQQTPGQGLQFLFEYFSETQRNKGNFPGRFSGRQFSNSRSEMNVSTLELGDSALYLCASRPPGTGNTDTQYFGPGTRLTVL.

This clonotype has only a few counts. The chain is built from TRBV27 and TRBJ1-4; 8 nucleotides agree with TRBD1. Trimming removed 8 bases from V and 6 bases from J; junction bases left unmatched: 8. Germline-derived CDR1 and CDR2 are MNHEY and SMNVEV (reference sequence). CDR3 length: 14 amino acids. The chain's CDR3 is CASGDQGAHEKLFF. The CDR3 DNA sequence: TGTGCCAGCGGCGATCAGGGGGCCCATGAAAAACTGTTTTTT.

The rearrangement links TRBV20-1 to TRBJ1-2; tentatively, D is TRBD1 (6 bases). The germline V gene has CDR1 DFQATT and CDR2 SNEGSKA (reference sequence). The CDR3 is 13 amino acids. The V and J ends lost 4 bases and 1 base respectively, with 10 bases between them. The CDR3 region has the DNA TGCAGTGCTACGACAGGAATTAACTATGGCTACACCTTC. It specifies CSATTGINYGYTF.

In its sample, this clonotype was seen a few times. DNA for the CDR3: TGTGCCAGCAATCTCTTTAGCGTAGATACGCAGTATTTT. Amino acid sequence: CASNLFSVDTQYF. V usage is TRBV2 and J usage is TRBJ2-3, with D possibly being TRBD2 (5 bases). CDR1 and CDR2 from the germline V gene are SNHLY and FYNNEI. This CDR3 region has 13 residues. Trimming stripped 7 bases from V and 5 bases from J, with 13 bases between.

This clonotype turned up a few times. The rearrangement uses TRBV5-1 and TRBJ1-1; 12 positions match TRBD1. The CDR3 runs to 18 residues. With V trimmed by 2 bases and J by 1 base, 9 bases remained unmatched. Germline CDR1 reads SGHRS; CDR2 reads YFSETQ. CDR3 amino acids: CASSLIYAGQGANTEAFF. The CDR3, as DNA: TGCGCCAGCAGCTTAATTTACGCGGGACAGGGGGCGAACACTGAAGCTTTCTTT.

This clonotype has just a few counts. The CDR3: CASRRLAEGVGETQYF. The CDR3 bases are TGTGCCAGCAGGCGACTGGCTGAGGGGGTTGGAGAGACCCAGTACTTC. The chain carries TRBV28 and TRBJ2-5; D possibly corresponds to TRBD1 (6 bases). The CDR3 has 16 residues. Germline V gene data show CDR1 as MDHEN and CDR2 as SYDVKM. V lost 6 bases to trimming and J lost 4 bases, with 21 bases between them.

Remarks on this clonotype: One junction end does not reproduce the germline sequence, and a read error may be involved. This rearrangement joins TRBV7-7 to TRBJ2-5; D tentatively fits TRBD1 or TRBD2 (6 bases each). The CDR3 is 14 amino acids. Germline CDR1 SSHAT, CDR2 FNYEAQ (reference sequence). The CDR3 nucleotides read TGTGCTAGCAGCTCGGGATCCGGGGGCGAGACCCAGTACTTC. It translates to CASSSGSGGETQYF. The whole variable domain, filled in from reference TRBV7-7 and TRBJ2-5, reads GAGVSQSPRYKVTKRGQDVTLRCDPISSHATLYWYQQALGQGPEFLTYFNYEAQPDKSGLPSDRFSAERPEGSISTLTIQRTEQRDSAMYRCASSSGSGGETQYFGPGTRLLVL.

The V gene is TRBV20-1, the J gene TRBJ1-5; 7 nucleotides match TRBD1. The CDR3 sequence is 13 residues long. The trim removed 8 bases at V and 0 bases at J, leaving 4 bases unmatched. CDR1 is DFQATT and CDR2 is SNEGSKA in the germline V gene (reference sequence). In DNA, the CDR3 is TGCAGTACGCAGGGGGATAGCAATCAGCCCCAGCATTTT. It specifies CSTQGDSNQPQHF.

The J gene is TRBJ2-2, the V gene TRBV4-3, with TRBD1 matching 9 bases. The germline gives CDR1 LGHNA, CDR2 YSLEER. This CDR3 is 16 amino acids long. V dropped 2 bases and J dropped 8; count of bases not matched to a gene: 9. The CDR3 sequence is CASSQPPGQGPGELFF. CDR3 DNA sequence: TGCGCCAGCAGCCAACCCCCGGGACAGGGTCCGGGGGAGCTGTTTTTT.

The sample holds a few counts of this clonotype. Here the CDR3 reads CASSWGGGRYSPLHF. CDR3 sequence (DNA): TGTGCCAGCAGTTGGGGGGGGGGCAGGTATTCACCCCTCCACTTT. The chain couples TRBV27 to TRBJ1-6, with D possibly matching TRBD1 (6 bases). Germline assignment: CDR1 MNHEY and CDR2 SMNVEV (reference sequence). V was trimmed by 4 bases and J by 8 bases, leaving 15 bases between them. The CDR3 spans 15 residues.